The rows below give T cell receptor beta chains drawn from one sample of a study of blood T cell repertoires in COVID-19. The method was immunoSEQ multiplex PCR; TCRdb's version includes in-frame clones alone and lacks a portion of them. This table holds approximately 300,000 clones, roughly 91% found once. Sequenced sample: peripheral blood. These receptors were obtained from a middle-aged man with acute or convalescent COVID-19. Each CDR3 is given with its conserved first and last residue. A D gene is named only where the DNA matches it firmly. The size of a clone is reported for some rows only, either as once, few or many, or as a class for expanded clones.

len	abundance	d_gene	v_gene	j_gene	CDR3aa	CDR3nt
14	once	NA	TRBV30	TRBJ2-7	CAWSSKGGRNEQYF	TGTGCCTGGAGTAGTAAGGGGGGGCGGAACGAGCAGTACTTC
15	once	TRBD1	TRBV24-1	TRBJ2-3	CATSPGQGRTDTQYF	TGTGCCACCTCCCCGGGACAGGGTAGAACAGATACGCAGTATTTT
19	NA	TRBD2	TRBV7-8	TRBJ2-3	CASSLGHGRASGPQDTQYF	TGTGCCAGCAGCTTAGGCCATGGGAGGGCTAGCGGGCCTCAAGATACGCAGTATTTT
12	NA	NA	TRBV5-1	TRBJ1-2	CASSLVRGGYTF	TGCGCCAGCAGCTTGGTTAGGGGCGGCTACACCTTC
13	few	NA	TRBV30	TRBJ1-3	CAWSLGGGNTIYF	TGTGCCTGGAGTCTCGGAGGGGGAAACACCATATATTTT
13	NA	NA	TRBV6-5	TRBJ1-2	CASSPRPGGGYTF	TGTGCCAGCAGTCCTAGGCCGGGGGGCGGCTACACCTTC
14	NA	TRBD2	TRBV6-6	TRBJ2-1	CASRGLAGGNEQFF	TGTGCCAGCAGGGGACTAGCGGGGGGCAATGAGCAGTTCTTC
13	NA	TRBD2	TRBV9	TRBJ2-7	CASSASGGYEQYF	TGTGCCAGCAGCGCTAGCGGGGGGTACGAGCAGTACTTC
14	NA	NA	TRBV7-9	TRBJ2-3	CASSLGLFGDTQYF	TGTGCCAGCAGCTTGGGACTTTTTGGGGATACGCAGTATTTT
15	NA	TRBD1	TRBV19	TRBJ1-5	CASTPGQGGNQPQHF	TGTGCCAGTACCCCCGGACAGGGCGGCAATCAGCCCCAGCATTTT
17	NA	NA	TRBV18	TRBJ2-2	CASSPLTGSGYTGELFF	TGTGCCAGCTCACCACTGACAGGTTCTGGGTACACCGGGGAGCTGTTTTTT
12	NA	NA	TRBV2	TRBJ1-1	CASSDRGIEAFF	TGTGCCAGCAGTGATAGGGGGATTGAAGCTTTCTTT
16	NA	NA	TRBV14	TRBJ1-1	CASSRFEGEAYTEAFF	TGTGCCAGCAGCCGATTTGAAGGGGAAGCGTACACTGAAGCTTTCTTT
14	NA	NA	TRBV5-8	TRBJ2-5	CASSFGHLQETQYF	TGTGCCAGCAGCTTCGGACACCTCCAAGAGACCCAGTACTTC
16	NA	TRBD1	TRBV24-1	TRBJ2-3	CATSNDRGRATDTQYF	TGTGCCACCTCGAACGACAGGGGGCGCGCAACAGATACGCAGTATTTT
15	NA	TRBD1	TRBV7-9	TRBJ2-2	CASRFGQENTGELFF	TGTGCCAGCAGATTCGGACAGGAGAACACCGGGGAGCTGTTTTTT
15	NA	NA	TRBV13	TRBJ1-1	CASSPWDLINTEAFF	TGTGCCAGCAGCCCATGGGACTTGATAAACACTGAAGCTTTCTTT
13	NA	TRBD1	TRBV12-3/TRBV12-4	TRBJ2-1	CASSLRDRVEQFF	TGTGCCAGCAGTTTAAGGGACAGGGTCGAGCAGTTCTTC
14	NA	NA	TRBV5-1	TRBJ2-3	CASSLAKQTDTQYF	TGCGCCAGCAGCTTGGCCAAACAGACAGATACGCAGTATTTT
13	NA	TRBD1	TRBV2	TRBJ1-1	CASRDDRVTEAFF	TGTGCCAGCAGGGATGACAGGGTAACTGAAGCTTTCTTT
14	NA	NA	TRBV3-1/TRBV3-2	TRBJ1-2	CASSQVGTGLRSAF	TGTGCCAGCAGCCAAGTGGGCACAGGTCTTCGGTCTGCCTTC
12	NA	NA	TRBV30	TRBJ1-2	CAWSGGGGGYTF	TGTGCCTGGAGTGGGGGAGGGGGAGGCTACACCTTC
11	NA	NA	TRBV9	TRBJ1-6	CASSGYGALHF	TGTGCCAGCAGCGGGTACGGGGCCCTCCACTTT
14	NA	NA	TRBV30	TRBJ1-5	CAWSVDNGNQPQHF	TGTGCCTGGAGTGTCGACAATGGCAATCAGCCCCAGCATTTT
14	few	TRBD1	TRBV3-1/TRBV3-2	TRBJ1-1	CASSQAQGYTEAFF	TGTGCCAGCAGCCAAGCACAGGGGTACACTGAAGCTTTCTTT
14	NA	NA	TRBV6-5	TRBJ2-7	CASRPGTGWNEQYF	TGTGCCAGCAGACCGGGTACAGGGTGGAACGAGCAGTACTTC
15	NA	NA	TRBV19	TRBJ1-1	CASSRGTKADTEAFF	TGTGCCAGTAGTAGAGGGACAAAGGCGGACACTGAAGCTTTCTTT
15	NA	NA	TRBV19	TRBJ2-1	CASSISRSSYNEQFF	TGTGCCAGTTCGATCTCCCGTAGCTCCTACAATGAGCAGTTCTTC
13	NA	NA	TRBV27	TRBJ1-2	CASRPTGKGGYTF	TGTGCCAGCAGGCCCACAGGGAAGGGCGGCTACACCTTC
15	NA	NA	TRBV5-6	TRBJ2-3	CASSLGRGRADTQYF	TGTGCCAGCAGCTTGGGAAGGGGTCGAGCAGATACGCAGTATTTT
15	NA	TRBD2	TRBV5-6	TRBJ2-7	CASSLSGGRSYEQYF	TGTGCCAGCAGTTTGAGCGGGGGGCGATCCTACGAGCAGTACTTC
15	few	NA	TRBV2	TRBJ1-1	CASDDNPRGGNEAFF	TGTGCCAGCGACGATAACCCCAGGGGAGGGAATGAAGCTTTCTTT
14	NA	NA	TRBV12-5	TRBJ2-2	CASAPGVYTGELFF	TGTGCTAGTGCCCCGGGGGTTTACACCGGGGAGCTGTTTTTT
16	NA	TRBD1	TRBV14	TRBJ1-4	CASSQLPRTGREKLFF	TGTGCCAGCAGCCAACTTCCTCGGACAGGAAGAGAAAAACTGTTTTTT
15	NA	TRBD1	TRBV11-2	TRBJ1-2	CASSPSGPTGPGYTF	TGTGCCAGCAGCCCCTCCGGGCCGACAGGGCCAGGCTACACCTTC
16	NA	NA	TRBV30	TRBJ2-2	CAWSNSGVANTGELFF	TGTGCCTGGAGTAATTCAGGGGTAGCGAACACCGGGGAGCTGTTTTTT
14	NA	NA	TRBV11-2	TRBJ2-7	CASSLERQSYEQYF	TGTGCCAGCAGCTTAGAGAGGCAGTCCTACGAGCAGTACTTC
19	NA	TRBD2	TRBV27	TRBJ2-1	CASMFRTSGTADPANEQFF	TGTGCCAGCATGTTTCGGACTAGCGGGACCGCCGACCCCGCCAATGAGCAGTTCTTC
14	few	NA	TRBV9	TRBJ1-4	CASSAGSVTQKLFF	TGTGCCAGCAGTGCAGGGTCGGTCACCCAAAAACTGTTTTTT
12	NA	NA	TRBV2	TRBJ2-1	CASSPDNSEQFF	TGTGCCAGCAGTCCAGACAACTCAGAGCAGTTCTTC
12	once	NA	TRBV29-1	TRBJ1-2	CSVGRGGYGYTF	TGCAGCGTTGGTAGGGGTGGCTATGGCTACACCTTC
14	once	NA	TRBV7-9	TRBJ1-1	CASILGGSNTEAFF	TGTGCCAGCATCCTCGGGGGATCGAACACTGAAGCTTTCTTT
15	NA	NA	TRBV29-1	TRBJ1-1	CSVEDWEGMNTEAFF	TGCAGCGTTGAAGATTGGGAGGGTATGAACACTGAAGCTTTCTTT
15	NA	TRBD1	TRBV3-1/TRBV3-2	TRBJ1-2	CASSQGTGTLGGYTF	TGTGCCAGCAGCCAAGGGACAGGGACCCTTGGTGGCTACACCTTC
13	NA	NA	TRBV5-1	TRBJ2-7	CASRNSGSYEQYF	TGCGCCAGCAGAAACAGTGGATCCTACGAGCAGTACTTC
15	NA	NA	TRBV10-3	TRBJ2-1	CAISEGQVSYNEQFF	TGTGCCATCAGTGAGGGCCAGGTCTCCTACAATGAGCAGTTCTTC
14	NA	NA	TRBV27	TRBJ1-1	CASSLWEGNTEAFF	TGTGCCAGCAGTTTGTGGGAGGGCAACACTGAAGCTTTCTTT
15	NA	TRBD1	TRBV29-1	TRBJ1-1	CSVEDLTGWNTEAFF	TGCAGCGTTGAAGATCTGACAGGGTGGAACACTGAAGCTTTCTTT
16	NA	NA	TRBV7-9	TRBJ2-3	CASSLAQAGEGDTQYF	TGTGCCAGCAGCTTAGCGCAGGCAGGGGAAGGAGATACGCAGTATTTT
15	once	NA	TRBV15	TRBJ2-1	CATSRVPRPLEEQFF	TGTGCCACCAGCAGAGTGCCTAGACCGCTGGAAGAGCAGTTCTTC
15	NA	TRBD1	TRBV24-1	TRBJ1-4	CATSDSGTGNEKLFF	TGTGCCACCAGTGATTCCGGGACAGGGAATGAAAAACTGTTTTTT
16	NA	TRBD1	TRBV2	TRBJ2-5	CASSSLRGQGEETQYF	TGTGCCAGCAGCTCCCTTAGGGGACAGGGCGAAGAGACCCAGTACTTC
18	NA	TRBD2	TRBV3-1/TRBV3-2	TRBJ2-3	CASSPGTSGSGGTDTQYF	TGTGCCAGCAGCCCCGGGACTAGCGGTTCGGGGGGCACAGATACGCAGTATTTT
16	few	TRBD2	TRBV4-2	TRBJ2-1	CASSQGTSGGENEQFF	TGTGCCAGCAGCCAAGGGACTAGCGGGGGGGAGAATGAGCAGTTCTTC
15	NA	TRBD2	TRBV11-2	TRBJ2-1	CASSSLGQGGNEQFF	TGTGCCAGCAGCTCACTAGGGCAGGGAGGGAATGAGCAGTTCTTC
16	NA	NA	TRBV7-8	TRBJ2-2	CASSLGGGVGTGELFF	TGTGCCAGCAGCTTAGGGGGGGGCGTCGGCACCGGGGAGCTGTTTTTT
15	NA	NA	TRBV19	TRBJ2-2	CASRWGGLGTGELFF	TGTGCCAGTAGATGGGGGGGGCTCGGCACCGGGGAGCTGTTTTTT
11	NA	NA	TRBV19	TRBJ1-1	CASSLAAEAFF	TGTGCCAGTAGTTTGGCCGCTGAAGCTTTCTTT
16	NA	NA	TRBV19	TRBJ2-1	CASSIGSGASYNEQFF	TGTGCCAGTAGTATAGGTTCAGGGGCTTCCTACAATGAGCAGTTCTTC